These T cell receptor beta chains were read from a single sample in a study of beta chain features in type 1 diabetes. Clones were read by immunoSEQ multiplex PCR, and TCRdb kept only the in-frame ones, dropping some. In the table there are 350,000 to 450,000 clones, 10% to 15% of which are singletons. Specimen: naive CD4+ T cells from blood. These receptors were taken from a woman in her late teens or twenties with type 1 diabetes. CDR3s include the opening cysteine and the closing phenylalanine or tryptophan. D genes are given only for firm matches. Size is omitted from some rows. Given values are once, few, many or a class for expanded clones.

clone size: NA
D gene: NA
V gene: TRBV29-1
CDR3 protein: CSVDGATGWDEQYF

clone size: NA
D gene: NA
V gene: TRBV5-6
CDR3 protein: CASSLAAGRFGTF

clone size: few
D gene: NA
V gene: TRBV5-4
CDR3 protein: CASSLDSNEQFF

clone size: NA
D gene: NA
V gene: TRBV7-2
CDR3 protein: CASSLDGRGGTDTQYF

clone size: NA
D gene: NA
V gene: TRBV11-2
CDR3 protein: CASSLVRENTGELFF

clone size: NA
D gene: TRBD1
V gene: TRBV9
CDR3 protein: CASSGGQGPYEQYF

clone size: NA
D gene: NA
V gene: TRBV10-3
CDR3 protein: CAISAPIGETQYF

clone size: NA
D gene: TRBD2
V gene: TRBV4-2
CDR3 protein: CASSQEGLAVYYEQYF

clone size: few
D gene: NA
V gene: TRBV9
CDR3 protein: CASSGQPSMPDTQYF

clone size: few
D gene: TRBD1
V gene: TRBV9
CDR3 protein: CASSTGVLETGELFF

clone size: NA
D gene: TRBD1
V gene: TRBV30
CDR3 protein: CASPRGGQPNTEAFF

clone size: few
D gene: NA
V gene: TRBV7-2
CDR3 protein: CASSPGGGTDTQYF

clone size: NA
D gene: NA
V gene: TRBV7-3
CDR3 protein: CASRRTPGGGETFF

clone size: few
D gene: NA
V gene: TRBV11-2
CDR3 protein: CASSLDRRNQPQHF

clone size: few
D gene: TRBD1
V gene: TRBV28
CDR3 protein: CASSYPGQGESEQYF

clone size: few
D gene: NA
V gene: TRBV4-1
CDR3 protein: CASSQAGFNEQYF

clone size: few
D gene: TRBD1
V gene: TRBV7-2
CDR3 protein: CASSSRPGQGETQYF

clone size: few
D gene: TRBD2
V gene: TRBV12-5
CDR3 protein: CASGRSGGGDEQFF

clone size: NA
D gene: NA
V gene: TRBV6-5
CDR3 protein: CASRDGSSNQPQHF

clone size: few
D gene: NA
V gene: TRBV6-5
CDR3 protein: CASSYLSNGGTEAFF

clone size: few
D gene: TRBD2
V gene: TRBV7-2
CDR3 protein: CASARTLGLETDTQYF

clone size: few
D gene: TRBD1
V gene: TRBV25-1
CDR3 protein: CASRLTGETEAFF

clone size: NA
D gene: NA
V gene: TRBV5-1
CDR3 protein: CASSLAGSYQETQYF

clone size: NA
D gene: NA
V gene: TRBV29-1
CDR3 protein: CSVGLTGASTRKLFF

clone size: few
D gene: NA
V gene: TRBV28
CDR3 protein: CASREAYYEQYF

clone size: few
D gene: TRBD1
V gene: TRBV28
CDR3 protein: CASTVGGQMYEQYF

clone size: few
D gene: NA
V gene: TRBV6-6
CDR3 protein: CASRGDWSSYNEQFF

clone size: few
D gene: TRBD2
V gene: TRBV5-1
CDR3 protein: CASSSGLAEIQETQYF

clone size: few
D gene: NA
V gene: TRBV9
CDR3 protein: CASSVGTDPHEQYF

clone size: few
D gene: TRBD1
V gene: TRBV11-2
CDR3 protein: CASSLDGTGRTGYTF

clone size: NA
D gene: NA
V gene: TRBV7-3
CDR3 protein: CAIRRGLGYGYTF

clone size: NA
D gene: TRBD2
V gene: TRBV28
CDR3 protein: CASRPSGLAGPNSSYEQYF

clone size: NA
D gene: NA
V gene: TRBV2
CDR3 protein: CASRAAAGALSNQPQHF

clone size: few
D gene: TRBD1
V gene: TRBV7-8
CDR3 protein: CASSSRTGAGNTIYF

clone size: NA
D gene: TRBD1
V gene: TRBV6-5
CDR3 protein: CASSSQGASGYTF

clone size: few
D gene: TRBD2
V gene: TRBV4-3
CDR3 protein: CASSQAVREGPNEQFF

clone size: few
D gene: TRBD2
V gene: TRBV30
CDR3 protein: CASWTSGHTDTQYF

clone size: NA
D gene: NA
V gene: TRBV19
CDR3 protein: CASTNSGANVLTF

clone size: NA
D gene: TRBD2
V gene: TRBV7-2
CDR3 protein: CASSVTSGGNIQYF

clone size: few
D gene: NA
V gene: TRBV15
CDR3 protein: CATSRGAAENEQFF

clone size: few
D gene: TRBD1
V gene: TRBV2
CDR3 protein: CAAGGIDTQYF

clone size: NA
D gene: NA
V gene: TRBV27
CDR3 protein: CASSLRGSQPQHF

clone size: few
D gene: TRBD2
V gene: TRBV30
CDR3 protein: CACESGRRGDTQYF

clone size: few
D gene: TRBD1
V gene: TRBV28
CDR3 protein: CASSFGQGEQFF

clone size: few
D gene: NA
V gene: TRBV5-1
CDR3 protein: CASSLSGYQPQHF

clone size: NA
D gene: NA
V gene: TRBV7-2
CDR3 protein: CASSEQGGAYEQYF

clone size: few
D gene: NA
V gene: TRBV30
CDR3 protein: CACPGGNYGYTF

clone size: NA
D gene: NA
V gene: TRBV4-3
CDR3 protein: CASSQVAAGGYGYTF

clone size: few
D gene: NA
V gene: TRBV4-1
CDR3 protein: CASSQVLKLDEQFF

clone size: few
D gene: TRBD1
V gene: TRBV4-3
CDR3 protein: CASSQKTGGSQPQHF

clone size: NA
D gene: TRBD1
V gene: TRBV30
CDR3 protein: CAWSYAGGRSNQPQHF